These T cell receptor beta chains were read from a single sample in a study of T cell changes during pregnancy in multiple sclerosis. Assay used: immunoSEQ multiplex PCR; TCRdb lists only in-frame clones, some missing. The sample shows about 53,000 clones, under 95% of them seen only once. This sample comprised CD8+ T cells from peripheral blood mononuclear cells, obtained before pregnancy. The receptors originated from a female donor with multiple sclerosis, enrolled in a pregnancy study. Both conserved end residues are part of each CDR3. A D gene is named only where the DNA matches it firmly. Not every row has a clone size; where given, it reads once, few, many or a size class.

.,TRBD2,TRBJ2-2,TRBV30,CAWATTSGVYTGELFF,TGTGCCTGGGCGACGACTAGCGGGGTGTACACCGGGGAGCTGTTTTTT
.,TRBD2,TRBJ2-5,TRBV6-5,CASSPSGGSQETQYF,TGTGCCAGCAGCCCTAGCGGGGGGTCACAAGAGACCCAGTACTTC
.,.,TRBJ1-2,TRBV10-3,CASQTGQLNYGYTF,TGTGCCAGCCAGACAGGCCAGCTTAACTATGGCTACACCTTC
.,.,TRBJ2-3,TRBV4-1,CASSQLERTDTDTQYF,TGCGCCAGCAGCCAGTTGGAGCGGACTGACACAGATACGCAGTATTTT
.,TRBD2,TRBJ2-2,TRBV5-5,CASSLYPSGGTGELFF,TGTGCCAGCAGCTTGTATCCTAGCGGGGGCACCGGGGAGCTGTTTTTT
.,TRBD1,TRBJ2-2,TRBV30,CAWRATGGLGTGELFF,TGTGCCTGGAGAGCAACAGGGGGCTTAGGCACCGGGGAGCTGTTTTTT
.,TRBD1,TRBJ1-2,TRBV7-6,CASSLSGGQGEGYTF,TGTGCCAGCAGCTTAAGCGGTGGACAGGGCGAAGGCTACACCTTC
.,.,TRBJ2-7,TRBV19,CASSPGLSYEQYF,TGTGCCAGTAGTCCTGGACTCTCCTACGAGCAGTACTTC
.,.,TRBJ2-7,TRBV4-1,CASSQDLQEQYF,TGCGCCAGCAGCCAAGATCTACAGGAGCAGTACTTC
.,.,TRBJ1-5,TRBV19,CARTGTHQPQHF,TGTGCCAGAACAGGGACCCATCAGCCCCAGCATTTT
medium-sized,TRBD1,TRBJ1-4,TRBV6-6,CASSQTGIGEKLFF,TGTGCCAGCAGTCAGACAGGGATCGGGGAAAAACTGTTTTTT
.,.,TRBJ1-1,TRBV6-5,CASSGGTWGEAFF,TGTGCCAGCAGTGGGGGGACGTGGGGGGAAGCTTTCTTT
.,.,TRBJ2-7,TRBV11-2,CASSLGGVYEQYF,TGTGCCAGCAGCTTAGGAGGCGTCTACGAGCAGTACTTC
.,.,TRBJ1-1,TRBV10-3,CAIRVNTEAFF,TGTGCCATCCGGGTGAACACTGAAGCTTTCTTT
few,.,TRBJ1-2,TRBV5-4,CASRPDWEYGYTF,TGTGCCAGCAGGCCAGATTGGGAGTATGGCTACACCTTC
once,.,TRBJ2-1,TRBV7-3,CASSLSPPYRGEQFF,TGTGCCAGCAGCCTTTCTCCCCCATATAGGGGTGAGCAGTTCTTC
.,.,TRBJ2-7,TRBV27,CASRSFQGRDEQYF,TGTGCCAGCAGATCCTTCCAGGGGAGAGACGAGCAGTACTTC
.,TRBD1,TRBJ1-5,TRBV27,CASSSGTGNQPQHF,TGTGCCAGCTCCTCGGGGACAGGCAATCAGCCCCAGCATTTT
.,.,TRBJ2-7,TRBV9,CASSRTAYEQYF,TGTGCCAGCAGCCGGACAGCCTACGAGCAGTACTTC
.,.,TRBJ1-3,TRBV9,CASSVSSGVGNTIYF,TGTGCCAGCAGCGTAAGCTCAGGGGTAGGAAACACCATATATTTT
.,TRBD1,TRBJ2-7,TRBV5-8,CASRNRGHYEQYF,TGTGCCAGCAGAAACAGGGGGCACTACGAGCAGTACTTC
.,TRBD1,TRBJ2-3,TRBV20-1,CTASTGDTQYF,TGCACCGCATCGACAGGGGATACGCAGTATTTT
.,.,TRBJ2-7,TRBV10-3,CAISELKGQGHYEQYF,TGTGCCATCAGTGAGCTTAAGGGGCAGGGCCACTACGAGCAGTACTTC
.,TRBD1,TRBJ2-7,TRBV19,CASSAGTVAYEQYF,TGTGCCAGTAGTGCCGGGACAGTAGCCTACGAGCAGTACTTC
.,TRBD1,TRBJ2-7,TRBV6-1,CASSPPGQVRYEQYF,TGTGCCAGCAGTCCCCCGGGACAGGTCCGCTACGAGCAGTACTTC
.,.,TRBJ1-1,TRBV7-6,CASSLGGGNTEAFF,TGTGCCAGCAGCTTAGGCGGGGGTAACACTGAAGCTTTCTTT
.,.,TRBJ2-7,TRBV4-1,CASSHSRGSSYEQYF,TGCGCCAGCAGTCACAGTCGCGGGTCATCCTACGAGCAGTACTTC
.,TRBD1,TRBJ2-7,TRBV6-6,CASSYSPGQGVHEQYF,TGTGCCAGCAGTTACTCCCCGGGACAGGGGGTCCACGAGCAGTACTTC
.,TRBD1,TRBJ2-2,TRBV2,CASSDDRDRAYTGELFF,TGTGCCAGCAGTGACGACAGGGACAGGGCCTACACCGGGGAGCTGTTTTTT
.,TRBD2,TRBJ2-1,TRBV7-3,CASSSAGGLNNEQFF,TGTGCCAGCAGCTCCGCGGGGGGGCTGAACAATGAGCAGTTCTTC
.,.,TRBJ1-1,TRBV5-4,CASSLGSNTEAFF,TGTGCCAGCAGCTTAGGGAGTAACACTGAAGCTTTCTTT
.,TRBD2,TRBJ2-1,TRBV4-2,CASSQEGGLAHEQFF,TGTGCCAGCAGCCAGGAGGGGGGACTAGCCCATGAGCAGTTCTTC
once,TRBD2,TRBJ2-3,TRBV4-3,CASSETSGGITDTQYF,TGCGCCAGCAGCGAAACTAGCGGGGGGATAACAGATACGCAGTATTTT
.,TRBD1,TRBJ2-7,TRBV4-1,CASSQGPFNRGRNGEQYF,TGCGCCAGCAGCCAGGGCCCTTTTAACAGGGGGCGGAACGGGGAGCAGTACTTC
.,.,TRBJ1-2,TRBV7-9,CASSSHREIGYGYTF,TGTGCCAGCAGCTCCCACAGGGAGATTGGGTATGGCTACACCTTC
.,.,TRBJ2-1,TRBV9,CASSVEGSRLYNEQFF,TGTGCCAGCAGCGTAGAAGGGAGTCGGCTCTACAATGAGCAGTTCTTC
.,.,TRBJ2-7,TRBV5-4,CASSRQGDPSYEQYF,TGTGCCAGCAGCCGACAAGGGGATCCCTCCTACGAGCAGTACTTC
once,.,TRBJ1-6,TRBV5-4,CASSLGQPSYNSPLHF,TGTGCCAGCAGCCTAGGACAGCCCTCCTATAATTCACCCCTCCACTTT
.,.,TRBJ2-1,TRBV6-5,CASRGDLNEQFF,TGTGCCAGCAGGGGAGATTTGAATGAGCAGTTCTTC
.,TRBD2,TRBJ2-3,TRBV7-9,CASSFLIQPSGGTDTQYF,TGTGCCAGCAGCTTCCTAATCCAGCCTAGCGGGGGCACAGATACGCAGTATTTT